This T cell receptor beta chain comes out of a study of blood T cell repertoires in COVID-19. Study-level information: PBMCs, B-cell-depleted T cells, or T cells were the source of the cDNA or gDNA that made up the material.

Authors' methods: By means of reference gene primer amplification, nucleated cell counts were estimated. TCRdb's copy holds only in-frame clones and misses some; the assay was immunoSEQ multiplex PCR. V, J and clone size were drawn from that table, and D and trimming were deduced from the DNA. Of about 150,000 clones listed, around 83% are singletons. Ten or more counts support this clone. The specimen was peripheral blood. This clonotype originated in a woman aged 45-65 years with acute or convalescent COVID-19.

The chain's CDR3 is CAIRDTTNTGELFF. CDR3 nucleotides: TGTGCCATCAGGGACACGACGAACACCGGGGAGCTGTTTTTT. The chain has TRBV10-3 and TRBJ2-2, with D tentatively TRBD1 (5 bases). Between the trimmed V and J ends, which lost 6 bases and 0 bases, there was a span of 8 bases. Looked up from germline, CDR1 is ENHRY and CDR2 is SYGVKD. The CDR3 consists of 14 residues.